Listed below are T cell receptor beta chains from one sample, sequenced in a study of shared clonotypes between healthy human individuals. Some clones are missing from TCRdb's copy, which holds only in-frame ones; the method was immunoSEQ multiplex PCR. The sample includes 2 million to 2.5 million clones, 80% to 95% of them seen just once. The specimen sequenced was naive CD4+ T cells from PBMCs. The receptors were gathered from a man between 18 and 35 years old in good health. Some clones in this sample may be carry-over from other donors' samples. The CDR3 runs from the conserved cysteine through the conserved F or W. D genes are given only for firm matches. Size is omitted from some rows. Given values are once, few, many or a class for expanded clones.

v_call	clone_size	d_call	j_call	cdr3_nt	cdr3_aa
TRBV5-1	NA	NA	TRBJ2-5	TGCGCCAGCAGCAAGGGACGCCAAGAGACCCAGTACTTC	CASSKGRQETQYF
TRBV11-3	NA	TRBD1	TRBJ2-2	TGTGCCAGCAGCTTAGTTACAGGGGGCCGCACCGGGGAGCTGTTTTTT	CASSLVTGGRTGELFF
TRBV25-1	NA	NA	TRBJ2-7	TGTGCCAGCAGTGAATCGGCCGGCTACGAGCAGTACTTC	CASSESAGYEQYF
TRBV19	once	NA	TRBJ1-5	TGTGCCAGTGCAGGGCAGTTCAACAATCAGCCCCAGCATTTT	CASAGQFNNQPQHF
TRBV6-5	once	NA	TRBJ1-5	TGTGCCAGCAGTTACGGCAGGTATAGCAATCAGCCCCAGCATTTT	CASSYGRYSNQPQHF
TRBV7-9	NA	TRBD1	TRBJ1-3	TGTGCCAGCAGCCCACGGACAGGGGTGGTCTCTGGAAACACCATATATTTT	CASSPRTGVVSGNTIYF
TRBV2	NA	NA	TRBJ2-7	TGTGCCAGCAGCGGGGAAACTACGAAGCAGTACTTC	CASSGETTKQYF
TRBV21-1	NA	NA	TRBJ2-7	TGTGCCAGCCAGAGGTGGAAACCGTTCCCGGGCCTGGCTGGAGAGCAGTACTTC	CASQRWKPFPGLAGEQYF
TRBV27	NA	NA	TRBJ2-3	TGTGCCAGCACCTCGGTAGCGCAAACTACAGATACGCAGTATTTT	CASTSVAQTTDTQYF
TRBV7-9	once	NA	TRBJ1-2	TGTGCCAGCAGCCCCCCAAGGGGCGCGGTCTATGGCTACACCTTC	CASSPPRGAVYGYTF
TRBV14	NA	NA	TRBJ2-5	TGTGCCAGCAGCGCTCAGTACGTTGAGACCCAGTACTTC	CASSAQYVETQYF
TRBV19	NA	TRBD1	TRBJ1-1	TGTGCCAGTAGTATTAGCCGGACAGGGGGTAACGGGACTGAAGCTTTCTTT	CASSISRTGGNGTEAFF
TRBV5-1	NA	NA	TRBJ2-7	TGCGCCAGCAGCTTTAATGGCGTGTGGGGGGAGCAGTACTTC	CASSFNGVWGEQYF
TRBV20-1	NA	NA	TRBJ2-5	TGCAGTGCTAGGGGAGATGAGACCCAGTACTTC	CSARGDETQYF
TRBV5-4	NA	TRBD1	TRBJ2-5	TGTGCCAGCAGCTCCAGGACAGGGCAAGAGACCCAGTACTTC	CASSSRTGQETQYF
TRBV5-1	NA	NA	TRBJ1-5	TGCGCCAGCAGCCCCGATGGGGCCGTGTTGAGCAATCAGCCCCAGCATTTT	CASSPDGAVLSNQPQHF
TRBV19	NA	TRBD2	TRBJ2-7	TGTGCCAGTAGTATCCAACTAGCGCCAACCTACGAGCAGTACTTC	CASSIQLAPTYEQYF
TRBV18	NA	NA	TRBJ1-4	TGTGCCAGCTCACTCCAGGGGACTAATGAAAAACTGTTTTTT	CASSLQGTNEKLFF
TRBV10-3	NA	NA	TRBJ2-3	TGTGCCATCAGTGCGAAAGATACGCAGTATTTT	CAISAKDTQYF
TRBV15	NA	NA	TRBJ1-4	TGTGCCACCAGCAGGCTTGAAAAACTGTTTTTT	CATSRLEKLFF
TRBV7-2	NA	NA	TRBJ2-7	TGTGCCAGCAGCCTACAGCTTGAGCAGTACTTC	CASSLQLEQYF
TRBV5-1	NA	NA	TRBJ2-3	TGCGCCAGCAGCCTCTCCACTAGCTGGGGCACAGATACGCAGTATTTT	CASSLSTSWGTDTQYF